This TCR beta chain was retrieved from a study of cytomegalovirus exposure and HLA in healthy donors. The CDR3 loop spans 11 amino acids. The V gene's germline CDR1 is MNHEY and CDR2 SVGAGI. V was trimmed by 10 bases and J by 8 bases, leaving 11 bases between them. Notes on this clone: No antigen is known for it.

Study-wide findings and caveats: It was approximately 170 TCR beta chains that were listed as cytomegalovirus-associated. The authors later linked a missense DCLRE1C variant to TCR beta V- and J-gene trimming. Whilst most TCR sequences proved rare, a subset of public TCRs occurred across many donors.

With 60 Vbeta and 13 Jbeta primers, the PCR was carried out. Data came from immunoSEQ multiplex PCR; TCRdb stores just in-frame clones and leaves some out. This table holds 100,000 to 120,000 clones, over 80% found once. This sequence joins TRBV6-5 and TRBJ2-2; weak D call: TRBD1 (5 bases). Sequencing input: PBMCs. The receptor comes from a young man in good health and CMV-seropositive. DNA for the CDR3: TGTGCCACCCTCAGGGTGGGGGAGCTGTTTTTT. As protein: CATLRVGELFF.